These 20 T cell receptor beta chains share one sample of origin, sequenced in a study of T cell repertoires in aging, cancer and after chemotherapy. The template was genomic DNA from peripheral blood, not RNA. TRB rearrangements spanning V, D and J were amplified using mixed TRB-A/B primers. TCRdb re-analysed the multiplex PCR reads in MiXCR, keeping a single row per CDR3 protein. The table lists about 13,000 distinct CDR3 sequences, around 30% of them singletons. Sequenced sample: blood. These receptors were taken from a human donor with a blood cancer.

In its sample, this clonotype was seen a few times. The V and J genes are TRBV12-3 or TRBV12-4 and TRBJ2-4; D unresolved. V gave up 3 bases and J gave up 1 base, with 10 bases separating them. The CDR3 runs 15 residues. DNA of the CDR3: TGTGCCAGCAGTTTGGCTAGTCGGGCCAAAAACATTCAGTACTTC. Amino acids: CASSLASRAKNIQYF.

This clonotype showed up just a few times. The chain recombines TRBV6-2 or TRBV6-3 with TRBJ2-7; 12 bases map to TRBD2. This CDR3 spans 16 amino acids. After removal of 0 bases from V and 6 bases from J, the junction contained 6 bases not matched to a gene. Germline V gene sequence: CDR1 MNHEY, CDR2 SVGEGT. The CDR3 DNA reads as TGTGCCAGCAGTTACTCTGGACTAGCGGGGCGCGGCGAGCAGTACTTC. This sequence encodes CASSYSGLAGRGEQYF.

This chain connects TRBV18 to TRBJ2-2; 11 bases are shared with TRBD2. The CDR3 consists of 17 residues. Germline CDR1 KGHSH, CDR2 LQKENI. After removal of 4 bases from V and 0 bases from J, the junction contained 4 bases not matched to a gene. The CDR3 loop reads CASSRASGGPNTGELFF. DNA of the CDR3: TGTGCCAGCTCACGGGCTAGCGGGGGGCCGAACACCGGGGAGCTGTTTTTT.

This clonotype was found many times. V usage is TRBV27 and J usage is TRBJ1-2; no definite D call. This CDR3 contains 15 residues. Trimming left V 6 bases short and J 4 bases short, with 18 bases between. CDR1 is MNHEY, CDR2 SMNVEV, per germline (reference sequence). The CDR3: CASRKTPVAGYGYTF. The CDR3 DNA sequence: TGTGCCAGCAGGAAGACCCCCGTAGCGGGCTATGGCTACACCTTC.

This clonotype was seen just once. The chain carries TRBV5-5 and TRBJ2-3; TRBD2 is a possible D gene (5 bases). The CDR3 sequence is 14 residues long. Trimming cost V 4 bases and J 0 bases, with 9 bases left between them. Per germline, CDR1 SGHKS and CDR2 YYEKEE (reference sequence). DNA of the CDR3: TGTGCCAGCAGCCCCCGAGGGAGCACAGATACGCAGTATTTT. It is translated as CASSPRGSTDTQYF.

The chain carries TRBV19 and TRBJ1-5, with D unresolved. Germline V lookup: CDR1 LNHDA, CDR2 SQIVND (reference sequence). This CDR3 region has 14 residues. The V and J ends lost 0 bases and 0 bases respectively, with 3 bases between them. The CDR3 is CASSIDGSNQPQHF. CDR3 DNA sequence: TGTGCCAGTAGTATAGACGGTAGCAATCAGCCCCAGCATTTT.

This clonotype was picked up a small number of times. This chain connects TRBV4-3 to TRBJ1-6; D is possibly TRBD1 (5 bases). CDR3 length: 14 residues. V was shortened by 0 bases and J by 7 bases, with 7 bases between the two germline ends. Germline CDR1 is LGHNA and CDR2 is YSLEER. The CDR3 DNA reads TGCGCCAGCAGCCAAGATTCAGGGAATTCACCCCTCCACTTT. This sequence encodes CASSQDSGNSPLHF.

V gene TRBV12-3 or TRBV12-4 combines with J gene TRBJ2-2; 8 bases line up with TRBD1. V was pared by 6 bases and J by 4 bases, with 4 bases of the junction left unmatched. This CDR3 is 14 amino acids long. The CDR3 loop reads CASRTGARTGELFF. Here the CDR3 DNA reads TGTGCCAGCAGGACAGGGGCTCGCACCGGGGAGCTGTTTTTT.

J is TRBJ2-7 and V is TRBV27; TRBD1 agrees at 7 bases. Germline V CDR1 and CDR2: MNHEY, SMNVEV (reference sequence). The CDR3 runs to 15 residues. J was trimmed by 6 bases and V by 8 bases; bases with no gene match: 16. The CDR3 nucleotides are TGTGCCAGCGGGGACAGAAGACCCCGGTTTGGCGAGCAGTACTTC. Encoded protein: CASGDRRPRFGEQYF.

The V call is TRBV27, the J call TRBJ2-7; 11 bases are shared with TRBD2. The CDR3 totals 19 residues. Germline V CDR1 and CDR2: MNHEY, SMNVEV (reference sequence). The trim removed 4 bases at V and 7 bases at J, leaving 21 bases unmatched. CDR3 bases: TGTGCCAGCAGTTCCCCATCGAAGGCCGGTAGCGGGAGGGCGCGGGAGCAGTACGTC. Translated, it gives CASSSPSKAGSGRAREQYV.

V usage is TRBV6-4 and J usage is TRBJ2-5; 10 bases are a match to TRBD2. The germline V gene encodes CDR1 MRHNA and CDR2 SNTAGT. Germline trimming cut 4 bases from V and 5 bases from J; bases unmatched to any gene: 4. The CDR3 covers 14 residues. The CDR3 reads CASSAGTSVETQYF. In nucleotides, the CDR3 is TGTGCCAGCAGTGCCGGGACTAGCGTCGAGACCCAGTACTTC.

V is TRBV20-1 and J is TRBJ2-6; a weak D match, TRBD1 (6 bases). CDR1 is DFQATT and CDR2 is SNEGSKA in the germline V gene (reference sequence). CDR3 size: 17 residues. V was trimmed by 0 bases and J by 0 bases, leaving 12 bases between them. The CDR3 sequence: CSARDGQPFSGANVLTF. The CDR3 DNA reads TGCAGTGCTAGAGACGGACAGCCTTTCTCTGGGGCCAACGTCCTGACTTTC.

This clonotype is labeled medium-sized. The chain has TRBV27 and TRBJ2-1; 11 bases map to TRBD2. The CDR3 loop spans 16 amino acids. The germline gives CDR1 MNHEY, CDR2 SMNVEV (reference sequence). Trimming cost V 2 bases and J 7 bases; bases outside gene matches: 7. Here the CDR3 DNA reads TGTGCCAGCAGTTTAAATCGTCTAGCGGGAGGTAATGAGCAGTTCTTC. Amino acids: CASSLNRLAGGNEQFF.

To note about this clonotype: With a much larger clone just one base away, this may be a read error. This rearrangement joins TRBV6-2 or TRBV6-3 to TRBJ2-5; no firm D call. Per the germline V gene, CDR1 is MNHEY and CDR2 is SVGEGT. The CDR3 is made up of 16 amino acids. V was shortened by 2 bases and J by 1 base, with 14 bases between the two germline ends. Written as DNA, the CDR3 is TGTGCCAGCAGTTACCGCCCGCTGGGAATCCAAGAGACCCAGTACTTC. This gives the protein CASSYRPLGIQETQYF.

With respect to this clonotype: This clone may be a read error of a much larger clone one base away. This chain links TRBV29-1 with TRBJ2-2, with D perhaps assigned TRBD1 or TRBD2 (5 bases each). Germline loops: CDR1 SQVTM, CDR2 ANQGSEA. V lost 2 bases and J 4 bases, leaving 17 bases between the germline ends. The CDR3 loop spans 16 amino acids. The CDR3, as DNA: TGCAGCGTTGAAAGAAATTTTGGGGCGGGCACCGGGGAGCTGTTTTTT. This gives the protein CSVERNFGAGTGELFF.

This clonotype was detected a few times. The rearrangement links TRBV27 to TRBJ1-6; 10 nucleotides agree with TRBD1. V shed 5 bases and J 9 bases; nucleotides not matched to a gene: 7. CDR1 is MNHEY, CDR2 SMNVEV, per germline (reference sequence). The CDR3 extends over 15 amino acids. CDR3 DNA sequence: TGTGCCAGCAGTCCGGACAGGGGGAATCGTTCACCCCTCCACTTT. Its protein product is CASSPDRGNRSPLHF.

Judged by abundance, this clonotype is medium-sized. The chain has TRBV29-1 and TRBJ1-2; tentative D call: TRBD1 (5 bases). The V gene's germline CDR1 is SQVTM and CDR2 ANQGSEA. The length of the CDR3 is 11 residues. V lost 4 bases, J lost 8 bases, and 11 bases lay in between. CDR3 nucleotide sequence: TGCAGCGTTGCCCCAGGGAGCGGCTACACCTTC. This sequence encodes CSVAPGSGYTF.

By sample share, this clonotype is medium-sized (0.01 to 0.1%). The V and J genes are TRBV7-9 and TRBJ1-1; possibly TRBD1 for D (6 bases). CDR1 and CDR2 from the germline V gene are SEHNR and FQNEAQ (reference sequence). CDR3 length: 18 amino acids. Trimming pared 5 bases from V and 1 base from J, leaving 23 bases between. CDR3 region: CASSISGGRFMRNTEAFF. The CDR3 DNA follows: TGTGCCAGCAGCATAAGCGGGGGGCGGTTTATGAGGAACACTGAAGCTTTCTTT.

This clonotype was observed a few times. The V call is TRBV11-1, the J call TRBJ2-5; D unclear. From germline, CDR1 is SGHAT and CDR2 FQDESV (reference sequence). V was clipped by 5 bases and J by 5 bases, with 9 bases between them. The CDR3 contains 12 residues. The CDR3: CASSLGRETQYF. CDR3 coding DNA: TGTGCCAGCAGCCTCGGAAGGGAGACCCAGTACTTC.

This clonotype was counted a few times. V usage is TRBV6-5 and J usage is TRBJ1-3; TRBD1 is a possible D gene (6 bases). This CDR3 spans 14 amino acids. V was pared by 6 bases and J by 0 bases, with 9 bases between. Germline loops: CDR1 MNHEY, CDR2 SVGAGI. CDR3 loop: CASRQQGSGNTIYF. The CDR3 DNA sequence: TGTGCCAGCAGACAACAGGGCTCTGGAAACACCATATATTTT.